This T cell receptor (beta chain) was sequenced for a study of blood T cell repertoires in COVID-19. As for the study in general: Acute and convalescent COVID-19 specimens originated in the United States, Italy and Spain. T cells, B-cell-depleted T cells, or PBMCs provided the cDNA or gDNA that served as material.

The V gene's germline CDR1 is MNHEY and CDR2 SVGAGI. V was clipped by 6 bases and J by 3 bases; unmatched bases: 4. This CDR3 has 13 residues. Original analysis: Amplification of reference gene primers was used by the study to estimate nucleated cell counts. The method was immunoSEQ multiplex PCR; TCRdb's version includes in-frame clones alone and lacks a portion of them. That table gives V, J and clone size, and the DNA gave D and trimming. The sample has tens of thousands of clones; about 86% are singletons. What was sequenced was peripheral blood. The rearrangement uses TRBV6-5 and TRBJ2-7; 8 bases are a match to TRBD1. The sequence was obtained from a man aged 50-59 years with acute or convalescent COVID-19. The CDR3 region is CASSQDRDYEQYF. CDR3 DNA sequence: TGTGCCAGCAGCCAGGACAGGGACTACGAGCAGTACTTC.